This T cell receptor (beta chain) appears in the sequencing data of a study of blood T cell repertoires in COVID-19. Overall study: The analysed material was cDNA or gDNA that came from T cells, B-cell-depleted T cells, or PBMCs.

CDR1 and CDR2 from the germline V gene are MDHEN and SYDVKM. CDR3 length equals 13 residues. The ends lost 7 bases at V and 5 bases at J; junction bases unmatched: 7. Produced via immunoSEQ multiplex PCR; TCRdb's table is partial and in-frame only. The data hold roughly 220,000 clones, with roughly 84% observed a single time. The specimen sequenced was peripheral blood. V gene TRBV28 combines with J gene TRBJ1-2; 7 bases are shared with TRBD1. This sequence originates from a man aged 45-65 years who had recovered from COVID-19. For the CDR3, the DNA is TGTGCCAGCACCGCGGGGACAGCTTATGGCTACACCTTC. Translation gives CASTAGTAYGYTF.